The 13 T cell receptor beta chains listed next were all sequenced from one sample in a study of tumor-infiltrating lymphocytes in primary liver carcinoma (dated by TCRdb to about 2017). The reads were generated on an Illumina HiSeq 2500. Using a constant-region primer and ProtoScript II reverse transcriptase, TCRbeta-specific cDNA was reverse-transcribed from about 460 ng total RNA. TCRbeta libraries were built with three nested multiplex PCR rounds, a slightly modified ARM-PCR procedure. Multiplex TRBV1-TRBV30 forward primers and a Cbeta reverse primer were used in the first two PCR rounds, each of which was run for roughly 10 cycles. The public reads were run again by TCRdb, first through fastp at Q25 and then through MiXCR, and only productive beta chains were kept. Here each entry gathers all rows of one CDR3 protein and keeps the most common genes and DNA. The sample contains fewer than 400,000 distinct CDR3 sequences, nearly 60% of them found a single time. The top ten clones comprise about 17% of the sample.

Blood RNA was extracted from unsorted whole blood using TRIzol reagent, and germline DNA was obtained with the DNeasy Blood & Tissue kit. Input material: peripheral blood. The receptors were sampled from a woman aged 25 to 39 with primary liver carcinoma and hepatitis B virus infection.

The chain has TRBV14 and TRBJ2-1; D is uncertain. Germline CDR1 is SGHDN and CDR2 is FVKESK. Trimming stripped 7 bases from V and 9 bases from J, with 16 bases between. The CDR3 totals 13 residues. As DNA, the CDR3 is TGTGCCAGCAACCAGAACCCCTTATCTGAGCAGTTCTTC. The encoded protein is CASNQNPLSEQFF.

This chain joins TRBV12-3 or TRBV12-4 and TRBJ2-3; D gene ambiguous. Trimming removed 4 bases from V and 1 base from J, with 12 bases in between. The CDR3 is 15 residues long. In DNA form, the CDR3 reads TGTGCCAGCAGTTCACAAACTCAGGGCACAGATACGCAGTATTTT. Translating it yields CASSSQTQGTDTQYF.

In this sample, this clonotype is medium-sized. This chain links TRBV29-1 with TRBJ2-5; D assignment may be TRBD1 or TRBD2 (5 bases each). The V end was cut by 4 bases, the J end by 6 bases, with 18 bases between. CDR3 size: 14 residues. Germline values: CDR1 SQVTM, CDR2 ANQGSEA. The CDR3, as DNA: TGCAGCGTTGCCCTCTCCGGGACGGGACAGACCCAGTACTTC. Amino acid sequence: CSVALSGTGQTQYF.

This clonotype was counted between two and nine times. This chain joins TRBV6-6 and TRBJ1-3; 10 nucleotides match TRBD1. Germline loops: CDR1 MNHNY, CDR2 SVGAGI (reference sequence). The V segment lost 1 base and the J segment 2 bases; nucleotides outside the gene matches: 2. This CDR3 has 16 residues. CDR3 DNA: TGTGCCAGCAGTTACTATGACAGGGGGCCTGGAAACACCATATATTTT. This gives the protein CASSYYDRGPGNTIYF.

V and J are TRBV2 and TRBJ2-7; D is perhaps TRBD2 (5 bases). The CDR3 has 11 amino acids. V gave up 6 bases and J gave up 9 bases, with 12 bases separating them. Germline CDR1 is SNHLY and CDR2 is FYNNEI. The CDR3 coding sequence is TGTGCCAGCAGCGCATACGGAGGGCAGTACTTC. Amino acids: CASSAYGGQYF.

Concerning this clonotype: One junction end disagrees with the germline gene, perhaps due to a read error. This chain connects TRBV12-3 or TRBV12-4 to TRBJ2-3, with D possibly TRBD2 on 5 matching bases. The CDR3 loop spans 14 amino acids. DNA for the CDR3: TGTGTCAGCAGCGTTAATAGCGGCACAGATACGCAGTATTTT. It translates to CVSSVNSGTDTQYF.

The chain employs TRBV12-3 or TRBV12-4 and TRBJ2-7; D remains unclear. The CDR3 has 13 amino acids. V was shortened by 2 bases and J by 0 bases, with 5 bases between the two germline ends. CDR3 protein: CASSLKRSYEQYF. The CDR3 DNA is TGTGCCAGCAGTTTAAAACGCTCCTACGAGCAGTACTTC.

For this clonotype: Being one base from a much bigger clone, this may be a read error. In nucleotides, the CDR3 is TGTGCCAGCACCCAAGGGAGGAGCGCAAGCAATCATCCCCAGCATTTT. Its translation: CASTQGRSASNHPQHF. The J gene is TRBJ1-5, the V gene TRBV6-2 or TRBV6-3; D is ambiguous. Germline CDR1 is MNHEY and CDR2 is SVGEGT. There are 16 residues in the CDR3.

Comments on this clonotype: Being one base from a much bigger clone, this may be a read error. The V gene is TRBV6-5, the J gene TRBJ1-2; TRBD1 matches at 9 bases. Germline V gives CDR1 MNHEY, CDR2 SVGAGI. The CDR3 is made up of 14 amino acids. CDR3 DNA: TGTGCCAGCAGGGGGACAGGGAGGGGCTATGGCTACGCCTTC. This encodes CASRGTGRGYGYAF.

This clonotype was found many times. The rearrangement joins TRBV7-9 to TRBJ1-2; D unclear. Germline V gives CDR1 SEHNR, CDR2 FQNEAQ (reference sequence). Trimming pared 5 bases from V and 4 bases from J, leaving 8 bases between. This CDR3 is 12 amino acids long. In DNA form, the CDR3 reads TGTGCCAGCAGCAAGGACTTCTATGGCTACACCTTC. It yields the protein CASSKDFYGYTF.

On this clonotype: Possible read error: a much larger clone is one base away. The rearrangement uses TRBV29-1 and TRBJ1-1; D unresolved. The V gene's germline CDR1 is SQVTM and CDR2 ANQGSEA. CDR3 length equals 12 residues. Trimming took 7 bases from V and 0 from J, leaving 9 bases between them. CDR3 nucleotides: TGCAGCGCTGGGGTGATGAACACTGAAGCTTTCTTT. It is translated as CSAGVMNTEAFF.

V usage is TRBV6-4 and J usage is TRBJ2-2, with a tentative D call TRBD1 (5 bases). Germline CDR1 reads MRHNA; CDR2 reads SNTAGT. The V end was cut by 3 bases, the J end by 1 base, with 6 bases between. This CDR3 is 14 amino acids long. The CDR3 loop reads CASSEQVNTGELFF. The CDR3 nucleotides are TGTGCCAGCAGTGAACAGGTGAACACCGGGGAGCTGTTTTTT.

The J gene is TRBJ2-6, the V gene TRBV28; D is ambiguous. Per the germline V gene, CDR1 is MDHEN and CDR2 is SYDVKM. This CDR3 region has 15 residues. Trimming pared 4 bases from V and 1 base from J, leaving 8 bases between. The CDR3 sequence is CASSYPVSGANVLTF. The CDR3 DNA reads as TGTGCCAGCAGTTACCCCGTATCTGGGGCCAACGTCCTGACTTTC.